This T cell receptor (beta chain) was captured in a study of CD8+ T cells in alopecia areata. About the research overall: By percentage of affected scalp area, the severity of treated patients was scored. The study's findings and limits: While patients received tofacitinib, many expanded lesional clones remained present in scalp and blood. Affected lesional scalp, above all in alopecia totalis/universalis, was more clonal than normal scalp. Tofacitinib significantly decreased scalp clonality and expanded CD8+ clones among top 100.

RNA extraction and reverse transcription yielded cDNA as sequencing template. Method: immunoSEQ multiplex PCR; TCRdb's copy keeps in-frame clones and lacks some. The data show approximately 200,000 clones, about three fifths seen once. The V gene lost 5 bases and the J gene lost 1 base, with 7 bases spanning the gap. The CDR3 loop spans 12 amino acids. Looked up from germline, CDR1 is SQVTM and CDR2 is ANQGSEA. This clone was observed a few times. Its antigen is still unknown. Treatment specified: oral pan-JAK inhibitor, 5-10 mg twice daily. The receptor's source is a human donor with alopecia areata. This sequence joins TRBV29-1 and TRBJ2-3; the D gene is possibly TRBD1 (6 bases). The sample here was CD4+ T cells sorted from blood, taken at week 24, from a patient treated with tofacitinib. The CDR3 nucleotides read TGCAGCGTTCGACAGGGCACAGATACGCAGTATTTT. It codes for CSVRQGTDTQYF.